The 25 T cell receptor beta chains below were found in one sample sequenced in a study of blood T cell repertoires in COVID-19. The protocol was immunoSEQ multiplex PCR, while the TCRdb copy is restricted to in-frame clones and leaves out a portion. The data contain 200,000 to 250,000 clones, roughly 80% of them singletons. The sequenced material came from PBMCs or T cells enriched from blood (not recorded which). Source of these receptors: a man between 60 and 70 years old who had recovered from COVID-19.

Only a few counts were recorded for this clone. The chain is built from TRBV6-5 and TRBJ2-7; D call uncertain. CDR1 is MNHEY, CDR2 SVGAGI, per germline. V lost 0 bases and J 3 bases, leaving 9 bases between the germline ends. The CDR3 consists of 14 residues. DNA of the CDR3: TGTGCCAGCAGTTACTCGAAGCCAGGCTACGAGCAGTACTTC. Translation gives CASSYSKPGYEQYF.

The chain links TRBV4-3 to TRBJ1-2, with 7 positions matching TRBD1. V dropped 0 bases and J dropped 8; count of bases not matched to a gene: 18. The CDR3 sequence is 18 residues long. Germline lookup yields CDR1 LGHNA and CDR2 YSLEER. CDR3: CASSQDLTGAPGGGGYTF. The CDR3 nucleotides read TGCGCCAGCAGCCAAGATCTTACAGGGGCCCCCGGAGGGGGAGGCTACACCTTC.

This chain uses TRBV19 with TRBJ1-1; possibly TRBD1 for D (5 bases). V was cut by 0 bases and J by 4 bases, with 18 bases left in between. Germline CDR1 reads LNHDA; CDR2 reads SQIVND (reference sequence). CDR3 size: 17 residues. CDR3 in amino acids: CASSIDNRRGVSTEAFF. For the CDR3, the DNA is TGTGCCAGTAGTATAGATAATCGGAGGGGAGTGAGCACTGAAGCTTTCTTT.

This CDR3 reads CATSVGTGTDTQYF. The CDR3 nucleotides are TGTGCCACCAGTGTTGGGACAGGGACAGATACGCAGTATTTT. V usage is TRBV24-1 and J usage is TRBJ2-3; 9 nucleotides line up with TRBD1. The CDR3 runs to 14 residues. With 5 bases clipped from V and 3 bases from J, the junction kept 2 bases outside the gene matches. CDR1 and CDR2 (germline): KGHDR, SFDVKD.

For the CDR3, the DNA is TGTGCCAGCAGTTTCTCGACAGGGGGCGAGCAGTACTTC. Encoded protein: CASSFSTGGEQYF. This sequence joins TRBV27 and TRBJ2-7, with 9 bases aligning to TRBD1. Germline V gene lookup returns CDR1 MNHEY and CDR2 SMNVEV (reference sequence). The CDR3 extends over 13 amino acids. V lost 3 bases and J lost 6; bases outside the gene matches: 3.

The chain is built from TRBV6-2 or TRBV6-3 and TRBJ2-3, with TRBD2 identical over 7 bases. CDR3 length: 16 amino acids. V lost 4 bases and J lost 10; bases outside the gene matches: 17. Germline values: CDR1 MNHEY, CDR2 SVGEGT. As DNA, the CDR3 is TGTGCCAGCAGTTCCGGACTAGTGATCGTGATGTGGTCGCAGTATTTT. This gives the protein CASSSGLVIVMWSQYF.

The chain joins TRBV13 to TRBJ2-1, with D possibly matching TRBD2 (7 bases). This CDR3 region has 13 residues. Per germline, CDR1 PRHDT and CDR2 FYEKMQ (reference sequence). Trimming left V 5 bases short and J 7 bases short, with 12 bases between. The chain's CDR3 is CASSGGAWNEQFF. CDR3 nucleotides: TGTGCCAGCAGCGGGGGGGCCTGGAATGAGCAGTTCTTC.

The CDR3 sequence: CASRPILAGELFF. CDR3 DNA: TGCGCCAGCAGACCGATCCTAGCCGGGGAGCTGTTTTTT. The chain has TRBV5-1 and TRBJ2-2; D is unresolved. This CDR3 region has 13 residues. Trimming stripped 5 bases from V and 6 bases from J, with 11 bases between. Looked up from germline, CDR1 is SGHRS and CDR2 is YFSETQ.

J is TRBJ2-1 and V is TRBV19; TRBD1 matches 11 bases. This CDR3 is 13 amino acids long. V was pared by 5 bases and J by 8 bases, with 2 bases of the junction left unmatched. Germline CDR1 is LNHDA and CDR2 is SQIVND (reference sequence). CDR3 sequence: CASSWTGGHEQFF. The CDR3 nucleotides are TGTGCCAGTAGTTGGACAGGGGGCCATGAGCAGTTCTTC.

The V and J genes are TRBV7-9 and TRBJ2-7; 9 bases line up with TRBD1. Germline V gene sequence: CDR1 SEHNR, CDR2 FQNEAQ (reference sequence). This CDR3 has 14 residues. V shed 5 bases and J 6 bases; nucleotides not matched to a gene: 8. The CDR3 DNA reads as TGTGCCAGCAGCGGACAGGGGATCATGGGCGAGCAGTACTTC. Residues: CASSGQGIMGEQYF.

This clone was observed a handful of times. The chain combines TRBV10-1 with TRBJ2-3; 7 nucleotides match TRBD1. Trimming took 7 bases from V and 3 from J; bases not matched to a gene: 10. Looked up from germline, CDR1 is WNHNN and CDR2 is SYGVQD (reference sequence). The CDR3 has 15 residues. The CDR3 loop reads CASTNTGDATDTQYF. CDR3 bases: TGCGCCAGCACAAACACAGGGGATGCAACAGATACGCAGTATTTT.

CDR3 coding DNA: TGTGCCAGCAGCTTTAGACAGGGGGATCAGCCCCAGCATTTT. It specifies CASSFRQGDQPQHF. V gene TRBV5-6 combines with J gene TRBJ1-5, with TRBD1 matching over 9 bases. Germline V gene data show CDR1 as SGHDT and CDR2 as YYEEEE. The CDR3 has 14 amino acids. V lost 2 bases to trimming and J lost 5 bases; unmatched junction nucleotides: 2.

V is TRBV2 and J is TRBJ1-1; 7 positions match TRBD1. The germline V gene encodes CDR1 SNHLY and CDR2 FYNNEI. V gave up 4 bases and J gave up 8 bases; unmatched junction bases: 1. The CDR3 contains 11 residues. Written as DNA, the CDR3 is TGTGCCAGCAGTGTCAGGGGGGAAGCTTTCTTT. As protein: CASSVRGEAFF.

This clone was seen a handful of times. The chain joins TRBV9 to TRBJ2-7; 9 nucleotides match TRBD1. J lost 2 bases, V lost 4 bases, and 7 bases had no gene match. There are 15 residues in the CDR3. Germline CDR1 reads SGDLS; CDR2 reads YYNGEE. CDR3 DNA: TGTGCCAGCAGCCTCCGCCGGGACAGGGCCTACGAGCAGTACTTC. It codes for CASSLRRDRAYEQYF.

This clone appeared once. In DNA form, the CDR3 reads TGCGCCAGCAGCCAATACTCCGCGGCATCTGGAAACACCATATATTTT. Translating it yields CASSQYSAASGNTIYF. The chain has TRBV4-3 and TRBJ1-3; D gene uncertain. The CDR3 is 16 residues long. Germline V lookup: CDR1 LGHNA, CDR2 YSLEER. Trimming left V 2 bases short and J 1 base short, with 12 bases between.

This clone occurred once. The rearrangement joins TRBV28 to TRBJ1-4; weak D call: TRBD1 (5 bases). This CDR3 contains 14 residues. Trimming shortened V by 3 bases and J by 4 bases, and 9 bases separated the two germline ends. Looked up from germline, CDR1 is MDHEN and CDR2 is SYDVKM. The CDR3 reads CASSFSRGNEKLFF. The CDR3 bases are TGTGCCAGCAGTTTTTCTAGGGGTAATGAAAAACTGTTTTTT.

This clone was counted at least ten times. The V call is TRBV5-1, the J call TRBJ2-5, with TRBD2 matching over 13 bases. Per the germline V gene, CDR1 is SGHRS and CDR2 is YFSETQ. The junction had 5 bases not matched to a gene; V was cut back by 7 bases and J by 2 bases. The length of the CDR3 is 15 residues. CDR3 DNA: TGCGCCAGCGGACTAGCGGGGGCTCTACAAGAGACCCAGTACTTC. It yields the protein CASGLAGALQETQYF.

J is TRBJ1-2 and V is TRBV2, with D tentatively TRBD1 (6 bases). Trimming pared 7 bases from V and 1 base from J, leaving 16 bases between. In germline, CDR1 is SNHLY, CDR2 FYNNEI. The CDR3 loop spans 15 amino acids. The CDR3 DNA is TGTGCCAGCACCCGGACAGCACAGATTAACTATGGCTACACCTTC. Protein sequence: CASTRTAQINYGYTF.

The rearrangement links TRBV9 to TRBJ1-6; D perhaps matches TRBD1 (6 bases). The CDR3 sequence is 12 residues long. Germline V gene lookup returns CDR1 SGDLS and CDR2 YYNGEE. The V end was cut by 3 bases, the J end by 13 bases, with 11 bases between. CDR3 residues: CASSAIQGPLHF. The CDR3, as DNA: TGTGCCAGCAGCGCAATACAGGGTCCCCTCCACTTT.

In DNA, the CDR3 is TGTGCCAGCAGTTACGACCCGGGACAGGGGTCCAATCAGCCCCAGCATTTT. The encoded protein is CASSYDPGQGSNQPQHF. The V gene is TRBV6-2 or TRBV6-3, the J gene TRBJ1-5; TRBD1 matches 10 bases. CDR3 length: 17 residues. Trimming at V came to 2 bases and at J to 3 bases, leaving 7 bases not matched to a gene. CDR1 and CDR2 from the germline V gene are MNHEY and SVGEGT.

Only a few counts were recorded for this clone. The rearrangement links TRBV12-5 to TRBJ2-7, with TRBD1 as a possible D gene (5 bases). Trimming removed 7 bases at V and 2 bases at J, with 12 bases between. The CDR3 has 13 amino acids. Germline V gene sequence: CDR1 LGHNT, CDR2 FRNRAP. DNA of the CDR3: TGTGCTAGTGCAGGGCAGGGTACCTACGAGCAGTACTTC. Its translation is CASAGQGTYEQYF.

The chain links TRBV3-1 (or the pseudogene TRBV3-2) to TRBJ1-2, with D maybe TRBD1 (6 bases). The V gene's germline CDR1 is LGHDT and CDR2 YNNKEL (reference sequence). V was shortened by 1 base and J by 3 bases, with 9 bases between the two germline ends. This CDR3 is built from 14 residues. CDR3 coding DNA: TGTGCCAGCAGCCAAGCAGGGGTAGACTATGGCTACACCTTC. Amino acids: CASSQAGVDYGYTF.

This CDR3 is CASSGKGGPSNTEAFF. The CDR3 DNA reads as TGTGCCAGCAGCGGTAAGGGAGGGCCCTCAAACACTGAAGCTTTCTTT. The chain combines TRBV5-4 with TRBJ1-1, with no clear D. CDR1 and CDR2 (germline): SGHNT, YYREEE (reference sequence). The CDR3 sequence is 16 residues long. Trimming left V 4 bases short and J 2 bases short, with 18 bases between.

This sequence joins TRBV9 and TRBJ1-6; the D gene is possibly TRBD1 (6 bases). Germline V gene data show CDR1 as SGDLS and CDR2 as YYNGEE. CDR3 size: 15 residues. The V gene lost 0 bases and the J gene lost 9 bases, with 13 bases spanning the gap. In DNA, the CDR3 is TGTGCCAGCAGCGTAGTGCCAGGGGATCGTTCACCCCTCCACTTT. Its protein product is CASSVVPGDRSPLHF.

This clone was picked up one time. The chain joins TRBV2 to TRBJ2-7, with D maybe TRBD1 (6 bases). The germline CDR1 and CDR2 sequences are SNHLY and FYNNEI. Trimming took 6 bases from V and 9 from J, leaving 18 bases between them. The length of the CDR3 is 13 residues. The CDR3 DNA follows: TGTGCCAGCAGACCAGGGGTTAGCGTTTGGCAGTACTTC. It yields the protein CASRPGVSVWQYF.